This paragraph covers one T cell receptor beta chain sequence. The sample belongs to a study of shared clonotypes between healthy human individuals. Data came from immunoSEQ multiplex PCR; TCRdb stores just in-frame clones and leaves some out. This sample carries about 2.2 million clones, roughly 95% of them seen once, and the ten largest clones take roughly 1.7%. Terminally differentiated effector memory CD45RA+ cells were excluded by CCR7 positive selection of CD45RO-negative cells. The CDR3 totals 16 residues. From germline, CDR1 is SEHNR and CDR2 FQNEAQ (reference sequence). The V and J ends lost 5 bases and 1 base respectively, with 17 bases between them.

The sample consisted of naive CD8+ T cells from PBMCs. The sequence was collected from a man between 18 and 35 years old in good health. Some clones in this sample may be carry-over from other donors' samples. The chain joins TRBV7-9 to TRBJ2-5, with D perhaps TRBD1 (6 bases). The CDR3: CASSQPIRGGQETQYF. CDR3 coding DNA: TGTGCCAGCAGCCAACCAATCCGAGGGGGCCAAGAGACCCAGTACTTC.